These 30 T cell receptor beta chains share one sample of origin, sequenced in a study of cytomegalovirus exposure and HLA in healthy donors. Use of 60 Vbeta and 13 Jbeta primers characterized the PCR. Some clones are missing from TCRdb's copy, which holds only in-frame ones; the method was immunoSEQ multiplex PCR. The sample lists approximately 200,000 clones; 84% were seen once. The material sequenced was PBMCs. These receptors came from a boy under 18 in good health and CMV-seronegative.

This chain links TRBV12-5 with TRBJ2-1; D unresolved. Looked up from germline, CDR1 is LGHNT and CDR2 is FRNRAP. CDR3 length: 14 residues. With 2 bases removed from V and 6 bases from J, the gap between germline ends came to 11 bases. This chain's CDR3 is CASGLSGGGNEQFF. The CDR3 DNA follows: TGTGCTAGTGGTTTGTCGGGTGGCGGCAATGAGCAGTTCTTC.

V and J are TRBV25-1 and TRBJ2-7; 7 positions match TRBD1. V was clipped by 3 bases and J by 3 bases; unmatched bases: 5. The CDR3 spans 14 residues. Per the germline V gene, CDR1 is MGHDK and CDR2 is SYGVNS. The CDR3 here is CASSDYRGNYEQYF. The CDR3 DNA reads as TGTGCCAGCAGTGACTACAGGGGAAACTACGAGCAGTACTTC.

The rearrangement joins TRBV5-1 to TRBJ2-7; D ambiguous. Germline-derived CDR1 and CDR2 are SGHRS and YFSETQ. CDR3 length: 12 residues. Between the trimmed V and J ends, which lost 1 base and 6 bases, there was a span of 8 bases. Here the CDR3 reads CASSLRFSEQYF. CDR3 DNA: TGCGCCAGCAGCTTGCGATTCAGCGAGCAGTACTTC.

The genes are TRBV15 and TRBJ2-3; 11 bases match TRBD2. Trimming took 7 bases from V and 7 from J; bases not matched to a gene: 10. This CDR3 spans 15 amino acids. Germline V lookup: CDR1 LNHNV, CDR2 YYDKDF (reference sequence). Here the CDR3 reads CATNKGTSGSNTQYF. The CDR3 nucleotides read TGTGCCACCAACAAAGGCACTAGCGGGAGTAATACGCAGTATTTT.

The V and J genes are TRBV28 and TRBJ2-7, with TRBD2 matching 7 bases. CDR3 length: 14 residues. V was clipped by 9 bases and J by 0 bases; unmatched bases: 8. Germline CDR1 is MDHEN and CDR2 is SYDVKM. CDR3 sequence: CASKTSASSYEQYF. The CDR3 DNA follows: TGTGCCAGTAAAACTAGCGCAAGCTCCTACGAGCAGTACTTC.

The V call is TRBV7-8, the J call TRBJ1-5; 10 bases align to TRBD1. The CDR3 covers 16 residues. The germline V gene has CDR1 SGHVS and CDR2 FQNEAQ. J gave up 6 bases and V 5 bases, and 10 bases lay outside the gene matches. The CDR3 spells CASSHPGQGPSQPQHF. The CDR3 coding sequence is TGTGCCAGCAGCCACCCGGGACAGGGGCCGAGTCAGCCCCAGCATTTT.

The chain has TRBV19 and TRBJ2-5, with a weak D call TRBD1 (5 bases). The J call is uncertain, as TRBJ2-7 better fits the DNA end. The CDR3 has 12 residues. The germline V gene encodes CDR1 LNHDA and CDR2 SQIVND (reference sequence). CDR3 DNA: TGTGCCAGTAGTATAGGACAGCTCGAGCAGTACTTC. Its protein product is CASSIGQLEQYF.

The rearrangement joins TRBV15 to TRBJ2-5, with a possible D match to TRBD2 (6 bases). There are 14 residues in the CDR3. Per germline, CDR1 LNHNV and CDR2 YYDKDF (reference sequence). With 4 bases removed from V and 1 base from J, the gap between germline ends came to 10 bases. CDR3 sequence reads: CATSNRDFQETQYF. The CDR3 coding sequence is TGTGCCACCAGCAACCGGGACTTCCAAGAGACCCAGTACTTC.

The chain carries TRBV4-3 and TRBJ1-5; possibly TRBD1 for D (6 bases). The germline V gene has CDR1 LGHNA and CDR2 YSLEER. This CDR3 is built from 19 residues. V was clipped by 0 bases and J by 4 bases, with 22 bases between them. CDR3 nucleotide sequence: TGCGCCAGCAGCCAAGATCACCTCAGGGGTCCTCTCCCAAATCAGCCCCAGCATTTT. Translated: CASSQDHLRGPLPNQPQHF.

The rearrangement joins TRBV5-1 to TRBJ2-5; TRBD2 is a possible D gene (7 bases). Trimming pared 1 base from V and 5 bases from J, leaving 15 bases between. The CDR3 is made up of 15 amino acids. In germline, CDR1 is SGHRS, CDR2 YFSETQ. CDR3 nucleotides: TGCGCCAGCAGCTTGCTTAGGGGGGGATCGGAGACCCAGTACTTC. Its protein product is CASSLLRGGSETQYF. The full variable domain, completed using reference TRBV5-1 and TRBJ2-5, is KAGVTQTPRYLIKTRGQQVTLSCSPISGHRSVSWYQQTPGQGLQFLFEYFSETQRNKGNFPGRFSGRQFSNSRSEMNVSTLELGDSALYLCASSLLRGGSETQYFGPGTRLLVL.

The V call is TRBV29-1, the J call TRBJ1-2; 8 bases are shared with TRBD1. The CDR3 sequence is 13 residues long. V was pared by 5 bases and J by 3 bases, with 5 bases of the junction left unmatched. The germline CDR1 and CDR2 sequences are SQVTM and ANQGSEA. The DNA for the CDR3 is TGCAGCGTTAATGCAGGGGGCTACTATGGCTACACCTTC. It codes for CSVNAGGYYGYTF.

The chain links TRBV15 to TRBJ2-1, with D perhaps matching TRBD1 (5 bases). Looked up from germline, CDR1 is LNHNV and CDR2 is YYDKDF (reference sequence). The CDR3 has 13 residues. V was pared by 4 bases and J by 8 bases, with 12 bases between. CDR3 DNA sequence: TGTGCCACCAGCACAGGGTTTAGGGATGAGCAGTTCTTC. Its protein is CATSTGFRDEQFF.

This clone was seen only once. The chain recombines TRBV11-2 with TRBJ1-2, with D possibly matching TRBD1 (6 bases). The germline CDR1 and CDR2 sequences are SGHAT and FQNNGV. This CDR3 is 15 amino acids long. The V gene lost 4 bases and the J gene lost 2 bases, with 14 bases spanning the gap. Written as DNA, the CDR3 is TGTGCCAGCAGCTCCAGGGACACCTTCAACTATGGCTACACCTTC. Translating gives CASSSRDTFNYGYTF.

In the case of this clone: The germline gene is not matched at one end of the junction; a read error may be the cause. The chain uses TRBV4-2 and TRBJ2-3; the match to TRBD2 covers 7 bases. From germline, CDR1 is LGHNA and CDR2 YNFKEQ. CDR3 length equals 16 residues. CDR3 coding DNA: TGTGCCGGCAGCCAAGAATCTAGCGGTCGCACAGATACGCAGTATTTT. Translating it yields CAGSQESSGRTDTQYF.

The chain joins TRBV27 to TRBJ2-5; D possibly corresponds to TRBD2 (5 bases). Germline V lookup: CDR1 MNHEY, CDR2 SMNVEV (reference sequence). V shed 8 bases and J shed 5 bases, with 18 bases lying between them. The CDR3 contains 14 residues. CDR3 bases: TGTGCCAGCTCCCTCTTAGGCGAGGGTGAGACCCAGTACTTC. Amino acids: CASSLLGEGETQYF.

The genes are TRBV4-3 and TRBJ2-5; possible D gene TRBD2, 7 bases. Trimming took 0 bases from V and 3 from J, leaving 20 bases between them. Germline V gene data show CDR1 as LGHNA and CDR2 as YSLEER. This CDR3 is 18 amino acids long. CDR3 amino acids: CASSQDGAGAGAKETQYF. CDR3 bases: TGCGCCAGCAGCCAAGATGGGGCCGGGGCGGGGGCTAAAGAGACCCAGTACTTC.

This clone appeared a few times. The CDR3 region is CASSLLAGFSSYEQYF. The CDR3 DNA sequence: TGTGCCAGCAGCTTATTAGCGGGCTTCAGCTCCTACGAGCAGTACTTC. The J gene is TRBJ2-7, the V gene TRBV5-6, with 7 bases fitting TRBD2. V shed 2 bases and J 0 bases; nucleotides not matched to a gene: 8. Germline CDR1 SGHDT, CDR2 YYEEEE. CDR3 size: 16 residues.

The chain employs TRBV7-8 and TRBJ1-5; a weak D match, TRBD1 (5 bases). V dropped 5 bases and J dropped 9 bases, with 17 bases sitting between them. This CDR3 comprises 14 residues. Germline CDR1 is SGHVS and CDR2 is FQNEAQ. The CDR3 region has the DNA TGTGCCAGCAGCCCTACAGGCGCCCCGGGGCCCCAGCATTTT. It yields the protein CASSPTGAPGPQHF. The full variable domain, completed using reference TRBV7-8 and TRBJ1-5, is GAGVSQSPRYKVAKRGQDVALRCDPISGHVSLFWYQQALGQGPEFLTYFQNEAQLDKSGLPSDRFFAERPEGSVSTLKIQRTQQEDSAVYLCASSPTGAPGPQHFGDGTRLSIL.

V gene TRBV7-2 combines with J gene TRBJ2-5; TRBD2 agrees at 7 bases. This CDR3 comprises 14 residues. Germline V gives CDR1 SGHTA, CDR2 FQGNSA. The V gene end was trimmed by 5 bases and the J gene end by 1 base; junction bases not matched to a gene: 4. Here the CDR3 DNA reads TGTGCCAGCAGCCCCACTAGCGCCCAAGAGACCCAGTACTTC. Protein product: CASSPTSAQETQYF.

The chain links TRBV6-1 to TRBJ1-1, with D unclear. The germline V gene encodes CDR1 MNHNS and CDR2 SASEGT. The CDR3 runs to 15 residues. The V and J ends lost 0 bases and 7 bases respectively, with 15 bases between them. CDR3 sequence reads: CASSEALFGSGEAFF. Written as DNA, the CDR3 is TGTGCCAGCAGTGAAGCGCTATTTGGGTCGGGTGAAGCTTTCTTT.

The chain combines TRBV28 with TRBJ1-1; D gene unclear. Trimming removed 4 bases from V and 0 bases from J, with 12 bases in between. The CDR3 contains 15 residues. Per the germline V gene, CDR1 is MDHEN and CDR2 is SYDVKM. In nucleotides, the CDR3 is TGTGCCAGCAGTTCCACCGGAGGAGTGAACACTGAAGCTTTCTTT. This translates into CASSSTGGVNTEAFF.

In this sample, this clone turned up a few times. V and J are TRBV6-5 and TRBJ2-7; TRBD1 agrees at 7 bases. The CDR3 has 12 residues. Germline loops: CDR1 MNHEY, CDR2 SVGAGI. J was trimmed by 2 bases and V by 10 bases; bases with no gene match: 5. The DNA of the CDR3 is TGTGCCACCAAGGGGGCAACCTACGAGCAGTACTTC. Its protein product is CATKGATYEQYF.

This clone has just a few counts. The rearrangement links TRBV30 to TRBJ1-1; the D is unclear. V lost 6 bases, J lost 1 base, and 12 bases lay in between. The CDR3 contains 13 residues. Per the germline V gene, CDR1 is GTSNPN and CDR2 is SVGIG (reference sequence). The CDR3 DNA reads TGTGCCTGTACCCCACAGCCGAACACTGAAGCTTTCTTT. Protein sequence: CACTPQPNTEAFF.

The chain links TRBV14 to TRBJ2-7; 8 bases are a match to TRBD1. Germline-derived CDR1 and CDR2 are SGHDN and FVKESK. V shed 3 bases, J shed 3 bases, and the junction held 7 bases outside the gene matches. This CDR3 comprises 15 residues. CDR3 region: CASSQKNRGNYEQYF. In DNA, the CDR3 is TGTGCCAGCAGCCAGAAAAACAGGGGGAACTACGAGCAGTACTTC.

The V gene is TRBV30, the J gene TRBJ1-2, with D possibly being TRBD1 (6 bases). The V end lost 3 bases, the J end lost 7 bases, and 18 bases lay between the germline ends. Looked up from germline, CDR1 is GTSNPN and CDR2 is SVGIG (reference sequence). The CDR3 totals 14 residues. The DNA of the CDR3 is TGTGCCTGGAGAGGGGTAGGGGGGGCCATTGGCTACACCTTC. This encodes CAWRGVGGAIGYTF.

This chain joins TRBV30 and TRBJ1-5; 10 positions match TRBD1. The CDR3 totals 13 residues. Germline CDR1 and CDR2: GTSNPN and SVGIG (reference sequence). V shed 5 bases and J 4 bases; nucleotides not matched to a gene: 2. CDR3 sequence (DNA): TGTGCCTGGGGGACAGGGGAAAATCAGCCCCAGCATTTT. Translated: CAWGTGENQPQHF.

The chain employs TRBV27 and TRBJ2-7, with TRBD1 matching 8 bases. The CDR3 length is 14 residues. Germline assignment: CDR1 MNHEY and CDR2 SMNVEV (reference sequence). After removal of 5 bases from V and 4 bases from J, the junction contained 7 bases not matched to a gene. The CDR3 bases are TGTGCCAGCAGTCCCCTAGACAGGGGATACGAGCAGTACTTC. Amino acids: CASSPLDRGYEQYF.

A note on this clone: The same CDR3 is also encoded by other DNA sequences in this sample. The V and J genes are TRBV5-1 and TRBJ2-3; TRBD2 is a possible D gene (6 bases). CDR3 length equals 15 residues. V lost 0 bases and J 0 bases, leaving 8 bases between the germline ends. The V gene's germline CDR1 is SGHRS and CDR2 YFSETQ. CDR3 sequence reads: CASSLGGTSTDTQYF. The CDR3 DNA sequence: TGCGCCAGCAGCTTGGGCGGGACGAGCACAGATACGCAGTATTTT.

The V call is TRBV18, the J call TRBJ2-1, with 9 bases that match TRBD1. J lost 9 bases, V lost 3 bases, and 15 bases had no gene match. Germline CDR1 and CDR2: KGHSH and LQKENI. CDR3 length equals 17 residues. The DNA for the CDR3 is TGTGCCAGCTCACCTAAGACAGGGGGTACCGGGGTTCGTGAGCAGTTCTTC. This translates into CASSPKTGGTGVREQFF. Full variable domain (rest looked up from reference TRBV18 and TRBJ2-1): NAGVMQNPRHLVRRRGQEARLRCSPMKGHSHVYWYRQLPEEGLKFMVYLQKENIIDESGMPKERFSAEFPKEGPSILRIQQVVRGDSAAYFCASSPKTGGTGVREQFFGPGTRLTVL.

This clone has only a few counts. The J gene is TRBJ2-7, the V gene TRBV2, with 7 bases identical to TRBD1. V shed 2 bases and J 6 bases; nucleotides not matched to a gene: 10. CDR1 SNHLY and CDR2 FYNNEI come from the germline V gene. There are 15 residues in the CDR3. DNA of the CDR3: TGTGCCAGCAGTGAATTAGGGGGCACTCGTTTCGAGCAGTACTTC. It yields the protein CASSELGGTRFEQYF.